This TCR beta chain emerged from a study of blood T cell repertoires in COVID-19. The germline CDR1 and CDR2 sequences are MNHEY and SVGAGI. With V trimmed by 0 bases and J by 8 bases, 6 bases remained unmatched. This CDR3 region has 16 residues. Clones were sequenced by immunoSEQ multiplex PCR, and TCRdb holds only the in-frame ones, with some missing. The sample includes about 160,000 clones, 70% to 85% seen only once; the top ten take roughly 20%. This clone has a single count. This rearrangement joins TRBV6-5 to TRBJ2-1; 11 positions match TRBD2. The specimen was peripheral blood. The clonotype was recovered from a woman of 80 years or more with acute or convalescent COVID-19. The CDR3 DNA reads as TGTGCCAGCAGTTACTCGACACTAGCGGGAGCGGATGAGCAGTTCTTC. It codes for CASSYSTLAGADEQFF.